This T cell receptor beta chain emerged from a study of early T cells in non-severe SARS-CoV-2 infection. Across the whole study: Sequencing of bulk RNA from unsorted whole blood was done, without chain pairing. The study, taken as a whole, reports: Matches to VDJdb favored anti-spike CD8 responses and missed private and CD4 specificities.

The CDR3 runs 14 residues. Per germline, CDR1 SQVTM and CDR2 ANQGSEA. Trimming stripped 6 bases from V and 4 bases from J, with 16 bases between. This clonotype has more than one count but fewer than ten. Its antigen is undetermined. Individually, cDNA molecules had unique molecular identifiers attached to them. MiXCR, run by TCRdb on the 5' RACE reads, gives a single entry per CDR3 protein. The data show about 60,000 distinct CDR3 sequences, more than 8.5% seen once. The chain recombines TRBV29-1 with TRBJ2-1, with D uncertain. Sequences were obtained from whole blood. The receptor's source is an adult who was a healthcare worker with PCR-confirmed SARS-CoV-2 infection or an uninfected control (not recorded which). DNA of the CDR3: TGCAGCGTGGCAAAAGGGTTCCTGTACAATGAGCAGTTCTTC. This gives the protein CSVAKGFLYNEQFF.